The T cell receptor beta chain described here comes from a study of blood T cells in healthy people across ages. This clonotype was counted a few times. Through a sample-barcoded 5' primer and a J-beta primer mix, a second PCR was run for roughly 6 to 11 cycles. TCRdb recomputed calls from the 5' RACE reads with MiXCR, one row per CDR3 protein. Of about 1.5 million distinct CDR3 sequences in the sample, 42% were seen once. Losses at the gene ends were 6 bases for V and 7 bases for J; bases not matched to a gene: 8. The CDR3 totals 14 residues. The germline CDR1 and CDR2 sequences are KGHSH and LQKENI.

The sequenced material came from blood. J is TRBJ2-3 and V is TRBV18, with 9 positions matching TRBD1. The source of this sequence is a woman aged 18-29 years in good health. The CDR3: CASSPTTGGNTQYF. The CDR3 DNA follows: TGTGCCAGCTCCCCCACTACAGGGGGCAATACGCAGTATTTT.